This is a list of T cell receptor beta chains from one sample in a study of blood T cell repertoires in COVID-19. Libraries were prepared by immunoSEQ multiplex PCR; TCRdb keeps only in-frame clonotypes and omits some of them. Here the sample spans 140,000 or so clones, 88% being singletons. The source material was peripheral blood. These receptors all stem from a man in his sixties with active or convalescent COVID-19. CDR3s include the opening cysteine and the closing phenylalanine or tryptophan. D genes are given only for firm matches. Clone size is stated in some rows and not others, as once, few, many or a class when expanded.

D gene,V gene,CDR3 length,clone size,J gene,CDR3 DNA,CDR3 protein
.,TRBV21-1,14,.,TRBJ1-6,TGTGCCAGCAGCAAAGGGGGCCGTTATTCACCCCTCCACTTT,CASSKGGRYSPLHF
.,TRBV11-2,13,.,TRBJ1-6,TGTGCCAGCAGCGGACAGAGTAATTCACCCCTCCACTTT,CASSGQSNSPLHF
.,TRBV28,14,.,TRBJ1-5,TGTGCCAGCAGTTTCGGCACAGTCAATCAGCCCCAGCATTTT,CASSFGTVNQPQHF
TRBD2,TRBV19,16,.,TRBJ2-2,TGTGCCAGTAGTATTGGAGCGGGAGTGAACACCGGGGAGCTGTTTTTT,CASSIGAGVNTGELFF
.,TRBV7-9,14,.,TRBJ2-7,TGTGCCAGCAGCCCAGCACAGAAGTTCTACGAGCAGTACTTC,CASSPAQKFYEQYF
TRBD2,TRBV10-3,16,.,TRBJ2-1,TGTGCCAGTCGGACTAGCGGGAGTCCCCCCTACAATGAGCAGTTCTTC,CASRTSGSPPYNEQFF
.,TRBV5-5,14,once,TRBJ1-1,TGTGCCACCGCCCAAGGGGCACAGAACACTGAAGCTTTCTTT,CATAQGAQNTEAFF
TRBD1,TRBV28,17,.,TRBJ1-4,TGTGCCAGCAGTTCCCGGGACAGGGGCCGCGGGAATGAAAAACTGTTTTTT,CASSSRDRGRGNEKLFF
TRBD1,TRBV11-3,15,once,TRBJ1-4,TGTGCCAGCAGCTTATCACAGGGGGCGCATGAAAAACTGTTTTTT,CASSLSQGAHEKLFF
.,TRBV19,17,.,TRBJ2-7,TGTGCCAGTAGTACCTTCCCTTTGGGGGGGGCCCCCTACGAGCAGTACTTC,CASSTFPLGGAPYEQYF
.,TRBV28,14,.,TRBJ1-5,TGTGCCAGCAGTTTTCCAACGAGGAATCAGCCCCAGCATTTT,CASSFPTRNQPQHF
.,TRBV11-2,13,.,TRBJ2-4,TGTGCCAGCAGCTTAGATCGCCAGGGCATTCAGTACTTC,CASSLDRQGIQYF
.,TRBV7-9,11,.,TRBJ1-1,TGTGCCAGCAGACTAATAAGGGAAGCTTTCTTT,CASRLIREAFF
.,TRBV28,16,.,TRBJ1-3,TGTGCCAGCAGTTTGGGGACAATGAGCTCTGGAAACACCATATATTTT,CASSLGTMSSGNTIYF
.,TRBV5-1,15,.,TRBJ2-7,TGCGCCAGCAGCTCGCAGGATAGGGGAACCTACGAGCAGTACTTC,CASSSQDRGTYEQYF
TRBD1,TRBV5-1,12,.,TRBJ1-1,TGCGCCAGCAGCACATGGACAGGGGAAGCTTTCTTT,CASSTWTGEAFF
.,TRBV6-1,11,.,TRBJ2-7,TGTGCCAGCAGTGACAACTACGAGCAGTACTTC,CASSDNYEQYF
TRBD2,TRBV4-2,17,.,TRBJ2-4,TGTGCCAGCAGCCAAGGGGGGGGTAGTTCAGAAAAAAACATTCAGTACTTC,CASSQGGGSSEKNIQYF
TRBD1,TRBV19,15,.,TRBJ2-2,TGTGCCAGTAGAGAACAGGGGAGGAACACCGGGGAGCTGTTTTTT,CASREQGRNTGELFF
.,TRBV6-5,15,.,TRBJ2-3,TGTGCCAGCACCGCGGGGGCTTCGGGTGCAGATACGCAGTATTTT,CASTAGASGADTQYF
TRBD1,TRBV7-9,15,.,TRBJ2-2,TGTGCCAGCAGCCTCGGGACAGGGAGGACCGGGGAGCTGTTTTTT,CASSLGTGRTGELFF
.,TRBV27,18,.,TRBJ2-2,TGTGCCAGCAAGGGGGTACTAAGACAGGAATCGAACACCGGGGAGCTGTTTTTT,CASKGVLRQESNTGELFF
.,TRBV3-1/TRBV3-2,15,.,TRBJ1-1,TGTGCCAGCAGCCAAGAAGGGGCGATGAACACTGAAGCTTTCTTT,CASSQEGAMNTEAFF
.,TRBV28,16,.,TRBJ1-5,TGTGCCAGCAGACCCTGGGAACAGGGAGACTATCAGCCCCAGCATTTT,CASRPWEQGDYQPQHF
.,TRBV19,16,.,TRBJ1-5,TGTGCCAGTAGTACTACAGGACAGTCCCACAATCAGCCCCAGCATTTT,CASSTTGQSHNQPQHF
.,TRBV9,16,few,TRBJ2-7,TGTGCCAGCAGCCCTGGGTGGCAGGGCAGCTCCTACGAGCAGTACTTC,CASSPGWQGSSYEQYF
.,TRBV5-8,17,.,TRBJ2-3,TGTGCCAGCAGCTTGACACTTGACAACCATCCGACAGATACGCAGTATTTT,CASSLTLDNHPTDTQYF
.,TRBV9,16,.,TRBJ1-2,TGTGCCAGCAGCTTAGAGCCTCCGGAAGGGGCCATGCGCTACACCTTC,CASSLEPPEGAMRYTF
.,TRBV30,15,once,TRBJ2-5,TGTGCCTCCGAGGGTAGAGGGAGCTACCAAGAGACCCAGTACTTC,CASEGRGSYQETQYF
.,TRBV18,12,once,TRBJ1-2,TGTGCCAGCTCACCCACGAGTGATGGCTACACCTTC,CASSPTSDGYTF
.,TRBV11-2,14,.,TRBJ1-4,TGTGCCAGCAGCTCTCGGTCGCTCCGTGAAAAACTGTTTTTT,CASSSRSLREKLFF
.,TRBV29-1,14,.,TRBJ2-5,TGCAGCGTTGACTGGAACGGATCGGGAGAGACCCAGTACTTC,CSVDWNGSGETQYF
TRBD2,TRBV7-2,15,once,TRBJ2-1,TGTGCCAGCAGCTTTAGCGGGGGCGCCTACAATGAGCAGTTCTTC,CASSFSGGAYNEQFF
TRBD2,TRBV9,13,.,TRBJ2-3,TGTGCCAGCAGCCCCATGGGGGAGGGTACGCAGTATTTT,CASSPMGEGTQYF
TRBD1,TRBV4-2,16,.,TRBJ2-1,TGTGCCAGCAGCCAGCCGGACAGGGGTAACTCCAATGAGCAGTTCTTC,CASSQPDRGNSNEQFF
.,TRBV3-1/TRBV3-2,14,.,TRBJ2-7,TGTGCCAGCAGCCAAGATAGGGAGGGGGTCGAGCAGTACTTC,CASSQDREGVEQYF
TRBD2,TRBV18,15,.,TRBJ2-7,TGTGCCAGCTCATATTCTAGCGGTTCTCCCTACGAGCAGTACTTC,CASSYSSGSPYEQYF
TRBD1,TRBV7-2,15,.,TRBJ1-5,TGTGCCAGCAGCGCCGGGACAGGGGAGGAACAGCCCCAGCATTTT,CASSAGTGEEQPQHF
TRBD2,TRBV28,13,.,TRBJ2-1,TGTGCCAGCAGATTGACTAGCGGGACCGAGCAGTTCTTC,CASRLTSGTEQFF
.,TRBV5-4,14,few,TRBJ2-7,TGTGCCAGCAGCTTGGGACAGGGAGGCTACGAGCAGTACTTC,CASSLGQGGYEQYF
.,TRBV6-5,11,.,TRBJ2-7,TGTGCCAGCAATCAGGGAGGCGAGCAGTACTTC,CASNQGGEQYF
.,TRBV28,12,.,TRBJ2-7,TGTGCCAGCAGGGGACACCAAGACGAGCAGTACTTC,CASRGHQDEQYF
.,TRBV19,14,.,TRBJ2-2,TGTGCCAGTTTGCACTCCTCGGGCACCGGGGAGCTGTTTTTT,CASLHSSGTGELFF
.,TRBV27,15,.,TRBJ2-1,TGTGCCAGCAGTCCTCACTATAGGTCCTACAATGAGCAGTTCTTC,CASSPHYRSYNEQFF
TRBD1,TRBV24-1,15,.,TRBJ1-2,TGTGCCACCAGTGATACGAACAGGGGGCCGGATGGCTACACCTTC,CATSDTNRGPDGYTF
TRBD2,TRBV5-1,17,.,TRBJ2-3,TGCGCCAGCAGCCCCGGGACTAGCGGGACCCGCACAGATACGCAGTATTTT,CASSPGTSGTRTDTQYF
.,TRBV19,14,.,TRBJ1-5,TGTGCCAGTAGTATAAACAGGGCAGATCAGCCCCAGCATTTT,CASSINRADQPQHF
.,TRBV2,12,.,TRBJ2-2,TGTGCCAGCAGTCTGTTCACCGGGGAGCTGTTTTTT,CASSLFTGELFF
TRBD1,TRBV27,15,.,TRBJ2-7,TGTGCCAGCAGTGAACCGGGACAGGGGAAGGACGAGCAGTACTTC,CASSEPGQGKDEQYF
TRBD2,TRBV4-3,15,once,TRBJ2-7,TGCGCCAGCAGCCAGGGGGTAGCGGGAAGATACGAGCAGTACTTC,CASSQGVAGRYEQYF
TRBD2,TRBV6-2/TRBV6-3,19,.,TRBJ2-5,TGTGCCAGCAGTTACCTCGGCTTGACTAGCGGGAGCGTGGGGGAGACCCAGTACTTC,CASSYLGLTSGSVGETQYF
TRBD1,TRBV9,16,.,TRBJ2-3,TGTGCCAGCAGCTCCCGGACAGGATCTAGCACAGATACGCAGTATTTT,CASSSRTGSSTDTQYF
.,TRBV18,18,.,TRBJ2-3,TGTGCCAGCTCACCATCGACAGATCTTTCGAGATGGGCAGATACGCAGTATTTT,CASSPSTDLSRWADTQYF
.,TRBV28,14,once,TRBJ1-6,TGTGCTTCAAGGGGTATTATTGTCCGGGCACCCCTCCACTTT,CASRGIIVRAPLHF
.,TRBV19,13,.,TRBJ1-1,TGTGCCAGTAGCCGGGAGGGGTACACTGAAGCTTTCTTT,CASSREGYTEAFF